This T cell receptor beta chain was sequenced for a study of beta chain features in type 1 diabetes. Study summary: Cell yields, gender and age were comparable in patients and healthy donors. Examination of sorted cells across all samples involved around 110 million cells.

Findings and caveats of the study: The naive, central memory and Treg TCRB repertoires of patients appeared to be more similar to one another than those of healthy donors. All four CD4+ subsets of Type 1 diabetes patients contained TCRB CDR3s that were moderately but significantly shorter.

With respect to this clone: Its antigen is not identified.

Of the isolated RNA, all was reverse transcribed, and so the sequenced material was expressed TCRB transcripts. The method was immunoSEQ multiplex PCR; TCRdb's version includes in-frame clones alone and lacks a portion of them. The table has 630,000 or so clones, around 15% seen once. V lost 11 bases, J lost 7 bases, and 11 bases stayed unmatched. CDR1 and CDR2 from the germline V gene are ENHRY and SYGVKD. This CDR3 is 13 amino acids long. One heparinised blood draw averaging approximately 0.11 L was given by each donor. The sample comprised naive CD4+ T cells from blood. This chain uses TRBV10-3 with TRBJ2-1, with TRBD2 matching 7 bases. The TCR sequence derives from a man between 18 and 29 years old with type 1 diabetes. This CDR3 reads CAHTTSEQNEQFF. CDR3 in DNA: TGTGCCCACACAACTAGCGAACAAAATGAGCAGTTCTTC.